The clone carrying this T cell receptor beta chain was counted a few times. This entry belongs to a study of blood T cell repertoires in COVID-19. Study-level information: The origin of the acute and convalescent COVID-19 samples was the United States, Italy and Spain. PBMCs, B-cell-depleted T cells, or T cells provided the cDNA or gDNA that made up the material.

Original processing methods: Amplification from reference gene primers served as the basis for estimated nucleated cell counts. Sequenced by immunoSEQ multiplex PCR; TCRdb stores in-frame clones only, minus some. V, J and clone size reflect that table, while D and trimming were determined from the DNA. The data hold over 200,000 clones, with around 86% observed a single time. Germline assignment: CDR1 MGHRA and CDR2 YSYEKL. The CDR3 runs 17 residues. V was trimmed by 1 base and J by 4 bases, leaving 19 bases between them. The sequenced sample consisted of peripheral blood. The source is a woman aged 30 to 39 who had recovered from COVID-19. The V and J genes are TRBV4-1 and TRBJ1-2, with a possible D match to TRBD1 (5 bases). The CDR3 protein is CASSQVLGEGTSYGYTF. CDR3 nucleotides: TGCGCCAGCAGCCAAGTTTTGGGGGAGGGGACCAGCTATGGCTACACCTTC.